This TCR beta chain derives from a study of identical twins. General study points: When twins shared out-of-frame alpha sequences, those sequences had excess low generation probability. It was out-of-frame TCR alpha sharing in monozygotic twins that models underestimated. Researchers caution that invariant MAIT and iNKT cells could partly confound zero-insertion analyses.

The V end was cut by 4 bases, the J end by 4 bases, with 22 bases between. CDR1 is SGHRS and CDR2 is YFSETQ in the germline V gene. The CDR3 totals 17 residues. TCRdb re-derived calls from the 5' RACE reads in MiXCR, one entry per CDR3 protein. The sample has under 500,000 distinct CDR3 sequences; roughly an eighth are singletons. A word on this clonotype: Its target is unknown.

These data were also reused for a study on yellow fever vaccine responses in identical twins.

The TCR sequence derives from a woman between 18 and 29 years old in good health. The rearrangement uses TRBV5-1 and TRBJ2-3; TRBD2 is a possible D gene (8 bases). The sequenced material came from CD4+ T cells sorted from blood. The CDR3 sequence is CASSNIGRGRWADTQYF. In DNA form, the CDR3 reads TGCGCCAGCAGCAATATCGGGAGGGGGCGCTGGGCAGATACGCAGTATTTT.